This T cell receptor (beta chain) stems from a study of cytomegalovirus exposure and HLA in healthy donors. Looking at the study overall: Among the roughly 400 donors who were genotyped, over 70% fell in the genetic ancestry cluster that is associated with self-reported Caucasian donors. Overall study results and limits: Association with HLA alleles at 0.05 false discovery rate was found for 16,951 TCR beta sequences in a later analysis. The study found most TCR sequences rare, yet found some public TCRs in many donors. High specificity and sensitivity for cytomegalovirus status were reported for the classifier.

The PCR employed 60 Vbeta primers together with 13 Jbeta primers. The method was immunoSEQ multiplex PCR; TCRdb's version includes in-frame clones alone and lacks a portion of them. The repertoire holds tens of thousands of clones, with 90% as singletons. The table lists this clone with a count of one. Its antigen is not known. V gave up 0 bases and J gave up 2 bases; unmatched junction bases: 5. CDR3 size: 16 residues. Germline V gene lookup returns CDR1 SGHRS and CDR2 YFSETQ. The V gene is TRBV5-1, the J gene TRBJ2-3, with TRBD1 identical over 8 bases. The receptor was isolated from a young woman in good health and CMV-seronegative. Sequencing used PBMCs. Written as DNA, the CDR3 is TGCGCCAGCAGCTTGGGCGACAGGGGTTTCACAGATACGCAGTATTTT. This encodes CASSLGDRGFTDTQYF. Full variable domain (outside the CDR3, taken from reference TRBV5-1 and TRBJ2-3): KAGVTQTPRYLIKTRGQQVTLSCSPISGHRSVSWYQQTPGQGLQFLFEYFSETQRNKGNFPGRFSGRQFSNSRSEMNVSTLELGDSALYLCASSLGDRGFTDTQYFGPGTRLTVL.